This TCR beta chain was recorded in a study of blood T cell repertoires in COVID-19. On the study more broadly: The analysed material was cDNA or gDNA that came from T cells, B-cell-depleted T cells, or PBMCs.

Original processing methods: Estimates of nucleated cell counts were drawn from the amplification of reference gene primers. This table comes from immunoSEQ multiplex PCR, and its TCRdb copy is limited to in-frame clones, with some not included. V and J calls and clone size are those listed in that table; D and trimming were worked out from the DNA. Here the sample spans approximately 250,000 clones, 86% being singletons. CDR1 and CDR2 (germline): LNHNV, YYDKDF (reference sequence). The CDR3 has 12 residues. Trimming pared 6 bases from V and 4 bases from J, leaving 7 bases between. This receptor was obtained from a man younger than 30 with active or convalescent COVID-19. The chain employs TRBV15 and TRBJ1-5, with D tentatively TRBD1 (5 bases). Sequenced: peripheral blood. CDR3: CATRDTNQPQHF. The CDR3 nucleotides read TGTGCCACCAGGGACACAAATCAGCCCCAGCATTTT.